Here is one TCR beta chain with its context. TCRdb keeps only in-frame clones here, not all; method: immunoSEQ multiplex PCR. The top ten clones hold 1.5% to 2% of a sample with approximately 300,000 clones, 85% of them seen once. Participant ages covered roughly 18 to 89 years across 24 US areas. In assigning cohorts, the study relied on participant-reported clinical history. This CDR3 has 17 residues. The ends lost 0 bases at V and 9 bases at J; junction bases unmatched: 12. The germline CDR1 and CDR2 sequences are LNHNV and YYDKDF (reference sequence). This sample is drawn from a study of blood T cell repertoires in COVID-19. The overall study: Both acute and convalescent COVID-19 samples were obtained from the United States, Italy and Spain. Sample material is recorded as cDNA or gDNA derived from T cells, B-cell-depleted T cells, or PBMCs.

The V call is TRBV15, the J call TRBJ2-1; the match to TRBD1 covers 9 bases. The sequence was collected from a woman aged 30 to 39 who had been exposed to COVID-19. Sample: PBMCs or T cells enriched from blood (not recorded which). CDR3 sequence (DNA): TGTGCCACCAGCAGAGATAATTCGGGGACAGGGCTAAGTGAGCAGTTCTTC. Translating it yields CATSRDNSGTGLSEQFF.